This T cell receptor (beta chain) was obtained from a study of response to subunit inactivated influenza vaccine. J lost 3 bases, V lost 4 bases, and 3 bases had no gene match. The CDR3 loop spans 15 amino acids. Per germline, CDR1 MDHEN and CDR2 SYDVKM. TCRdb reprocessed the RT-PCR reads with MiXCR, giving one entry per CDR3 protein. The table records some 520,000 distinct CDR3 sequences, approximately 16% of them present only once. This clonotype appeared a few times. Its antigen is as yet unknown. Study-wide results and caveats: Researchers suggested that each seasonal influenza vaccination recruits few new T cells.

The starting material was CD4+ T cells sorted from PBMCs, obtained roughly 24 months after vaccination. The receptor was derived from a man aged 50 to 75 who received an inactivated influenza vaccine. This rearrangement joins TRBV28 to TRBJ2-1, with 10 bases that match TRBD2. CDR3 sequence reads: CASSSPSGGYNEQFF. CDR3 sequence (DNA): TGTGCCAGCAGTTCACCTAGCGGGGGCTACAATGAGCAGTTCTTC.